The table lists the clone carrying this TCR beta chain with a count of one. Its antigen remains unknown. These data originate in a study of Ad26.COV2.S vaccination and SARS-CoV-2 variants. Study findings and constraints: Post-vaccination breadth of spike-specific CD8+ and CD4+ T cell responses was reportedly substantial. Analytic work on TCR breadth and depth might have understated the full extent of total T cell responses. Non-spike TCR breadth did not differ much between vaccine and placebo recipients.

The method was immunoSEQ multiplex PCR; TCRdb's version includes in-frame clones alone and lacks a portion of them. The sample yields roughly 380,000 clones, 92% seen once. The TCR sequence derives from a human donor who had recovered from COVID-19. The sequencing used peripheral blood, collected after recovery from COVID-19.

DNA of the CDR3: TGTGCCAGCAGCTACCGGGACAGCACGTATGGCTACACCTTC. It encodes CASSYRDSTYGYTF. The chain combines TRBV7-8 with TRBJ1-2; 7 nucleotides line up with TRBD1. Germline V gene sequence: CDR1 SGHVS, CDR2 FQNEAQ. The J segment lost 5 bases and the V segment lost 4 bases, leaving 7 bases of the junction unmatched. The CDR3 is 14 amino acids.